This note documents a single TCR beta chain sequence. The antigen remains undetermined. This specimen comes from a study of cytomegalovirus exposure and HLA in healthy donors. Regarding the study as a whole: Later analysis associated a missense DCLRE1C variant with TCR beta V- and J-gene trimming. Reportedly, HLA-A and HLA-B alleles of most subjects were accurately predicted from TCR beta. A later analysis linked some 18,000 TCR beta sequences to HLA alleles at 0.05 false discovery rate.

Trimming took off 2 bases at V and 10 bases at J, with 12 bases between the two ends. The CDR3 sequence is 14 residues long. Germline CDR1 is SGHTA and CDR2 is FQGNSA. Donors were ostensibly healthy at sampling, although undocumented immune exposures were probable. Primers included in the PCR were 60 Vbeta and 13 Jbeta primers. Libraries were prepared by immunoSEQ multiplex PCR; TCRdb keeps only in-frame clonotypes and omits some of them. Among under 200,000 clones listed, 70% to 80% were seen once. The J gene is TRBJ1-6, the V gene TRBV7-2, with unresolved D. This sequence was found in a man between 35 and 55 years old in good health and CMV-seronegative. The sequencing input was PBMCs. CDR3 sequence: CASSLRREESPLHF. In DNA form, the CDR3 reads TGTGCCAGCAGCTTAAGGAGAGAAGAGTCACCCCTCCACTTT.